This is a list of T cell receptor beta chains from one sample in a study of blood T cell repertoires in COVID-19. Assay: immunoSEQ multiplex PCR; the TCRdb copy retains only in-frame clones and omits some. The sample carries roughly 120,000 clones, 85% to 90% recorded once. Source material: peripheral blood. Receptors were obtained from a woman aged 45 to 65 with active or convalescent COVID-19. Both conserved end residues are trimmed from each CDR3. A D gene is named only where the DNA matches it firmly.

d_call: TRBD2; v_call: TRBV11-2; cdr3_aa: ASSPGLASTDTQY
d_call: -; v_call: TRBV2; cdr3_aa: ASTGQGGDYGYT
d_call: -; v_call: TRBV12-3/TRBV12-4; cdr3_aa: ASSSTGGNTIY
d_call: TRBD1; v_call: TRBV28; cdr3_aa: ASSLWDRTTGELF
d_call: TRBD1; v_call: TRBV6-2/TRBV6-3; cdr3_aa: ASSTTTGDFEQY
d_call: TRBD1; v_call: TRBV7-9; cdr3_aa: ASSLPPGRQGAYEQY
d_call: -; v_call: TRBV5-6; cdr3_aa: ASSFGGAGRFQPQH
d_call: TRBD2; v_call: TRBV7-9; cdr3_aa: ASSLTSGSSEQY
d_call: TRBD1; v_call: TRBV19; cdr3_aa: ASSDRGNEKLF
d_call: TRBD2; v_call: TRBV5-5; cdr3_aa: ASSKTSGRTNEQF
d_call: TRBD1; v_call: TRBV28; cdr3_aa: ASSKEQGTLNTEAF
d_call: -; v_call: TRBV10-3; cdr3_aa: AIRGQPSYEQY
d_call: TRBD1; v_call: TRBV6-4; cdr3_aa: ASSQGQGFGYT
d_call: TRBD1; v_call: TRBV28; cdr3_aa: ASSLPGTGAGQPQH
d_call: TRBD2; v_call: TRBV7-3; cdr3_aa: ASSPIAGVAGELF
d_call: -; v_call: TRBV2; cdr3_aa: AIQGGRGVPNYGYT
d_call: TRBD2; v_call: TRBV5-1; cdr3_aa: ASQRSGLAGDGQY
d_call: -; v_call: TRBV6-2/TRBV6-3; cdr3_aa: ASSYAGSEQY
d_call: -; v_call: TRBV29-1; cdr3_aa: SVARGLQSAGELF
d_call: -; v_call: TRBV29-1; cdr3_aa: SVTGPGDTEAF
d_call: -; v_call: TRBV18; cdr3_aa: ASSPGTAYNEQF
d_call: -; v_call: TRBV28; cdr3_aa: ASSRPPTNEKLF
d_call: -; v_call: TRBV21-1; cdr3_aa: ASSKVGRRYGYT
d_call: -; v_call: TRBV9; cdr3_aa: ASSEGGTEAF
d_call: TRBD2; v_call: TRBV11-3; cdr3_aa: ASSSSGMGHEQF
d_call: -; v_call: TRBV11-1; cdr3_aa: ASSLQVYNEQF
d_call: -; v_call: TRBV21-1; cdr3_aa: ASSKGRYTGLIDGYT
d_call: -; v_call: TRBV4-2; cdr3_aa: ASSPGESYNEQF
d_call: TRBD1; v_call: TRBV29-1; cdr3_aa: SADRGSEQF